The TCR beta chain under discussion was sequenced for a study of T-cell reconstitution after alpha-beta-depleted transplantation in children. CDR3 length equals 15 residues. Per germline, CDR1 SGHTA and CDR2 FQGNSA. Trimming took 5 bases from V and 4 from J, leaving 16 bases between them. Whole-study findings and limits: Surviving recipient cells, namely T cells and thymic progenitors, were the source of high day-60 TCRbeta diversity in some patients.

Researchers prepared the TCRbeta library using unique molecular identifiers, the study reports. One entry per CDR3 protein results from TCRdb running MiXCR on the PCR reads. The data show about 590,000 distinct CDR3 sequences, over 10% seen once. This clonotype was seen repeatedly, ten times or more. What it recognizes is unknown. This chain links TRBV7-2 with TRBJ2-3; D not resolved. The origin of this receptor is a male patient under 18 who had a stem cell transplant for acute myeloid leukemia, so the T cells may come from the graft donor. The sequencing used PBMCs, mostly from graft donor cells, collected 360 days after TCRalphabeta/CD19-depleted stem cell transplant. The CDR3 DNA reads TGTGCCAGCAGCGTATATTTATCGCTCGCAGATACGCAGTATTTT. Translation: CASSVYLSLADTQYF.